This T cell receptor (beta chain) was found in a study of molecular identifiers for immune sequencing clone quantification. General study findings and limits: Over 99% of effector molecules, yet under 1% of naive-cell molecules, were held by clones above 20 RNA copies.

With respect to this clonotype: Its matching antigen is unknown.

TCRdb re-analysed the PCR reads in MiXCR, keeping a single row per CDR3 protein. Among about 510,000 distinct CDR3 sequences listed, roughly 25% were seen once. The CDR3 contains 13 residues. The V end was cut by 5 bases, the J end by 4 bases, with 11 bases between. The germline gives CDR1 SGHNT, CDR2 YENEEA. This sequence was found in a human donor in good health. Some libraries in this study had Jurkat cell RNA spiked in. The V gene is TRBV11-3, the J gene TRBJ1-1; D gene uncertain. Sequenced input: naive CD8+ T cells from blood, with Jurkat cell RNA spiked in. The subset denotes: FACS-sorted CD8+CD4-CCR7+CD45RA+ naive T cells. The CDR3 DNA reads TGTGCCAGCAGCGATGTCAGTGTCACTGAAGCTTTCTTT. It specifies CASSDVSVTEAFF.